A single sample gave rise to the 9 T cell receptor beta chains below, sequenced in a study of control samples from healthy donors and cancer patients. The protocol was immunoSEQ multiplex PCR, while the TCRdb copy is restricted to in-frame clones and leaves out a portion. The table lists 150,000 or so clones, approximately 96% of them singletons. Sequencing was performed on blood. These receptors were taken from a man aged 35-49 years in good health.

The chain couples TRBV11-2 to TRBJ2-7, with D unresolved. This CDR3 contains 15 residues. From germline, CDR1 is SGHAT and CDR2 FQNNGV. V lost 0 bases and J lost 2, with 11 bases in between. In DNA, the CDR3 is TGTGCCAGCAGCTTAGAGGCAGTAAGTCCCTACGAGCAGTACTTC. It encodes CASSLEAVSPYEQYF.

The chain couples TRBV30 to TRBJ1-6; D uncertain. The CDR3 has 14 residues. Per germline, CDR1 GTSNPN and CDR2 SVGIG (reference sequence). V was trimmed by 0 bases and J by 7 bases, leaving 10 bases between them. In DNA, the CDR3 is TGTGCCTGGAGTGTACACAGCTCCAATTCACCCCTCCACTTT. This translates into CAWSVHSSNSPLHF. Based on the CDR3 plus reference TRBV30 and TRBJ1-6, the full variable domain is SQTIHQWPATLVQPVGSPLSLECTVEGTSNPNLYWYRQAAGRGLQLLFYSVGIGQISSEVPQNLSASRPQDRQFILSSKKLLLSDSGFYLCAWSVHSSNSPLHFGNGTRLTVT.

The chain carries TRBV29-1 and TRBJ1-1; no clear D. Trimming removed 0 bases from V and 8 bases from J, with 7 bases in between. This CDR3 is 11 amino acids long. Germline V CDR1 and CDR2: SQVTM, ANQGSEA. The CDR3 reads CSVEEGGEAFF. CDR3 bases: TGCAGCGTTGAAGAGGGTGGGGAAGCTTTCTTT.

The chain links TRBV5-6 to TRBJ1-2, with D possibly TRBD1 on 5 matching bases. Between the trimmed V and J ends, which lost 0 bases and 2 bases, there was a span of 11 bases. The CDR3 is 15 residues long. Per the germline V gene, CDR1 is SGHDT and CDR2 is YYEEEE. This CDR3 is CASSLVDRSNYGYTF. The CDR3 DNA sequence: TGTGCCAGCAGCTTGGTAGACAGATCGAACTATGGCTACACCTTC.

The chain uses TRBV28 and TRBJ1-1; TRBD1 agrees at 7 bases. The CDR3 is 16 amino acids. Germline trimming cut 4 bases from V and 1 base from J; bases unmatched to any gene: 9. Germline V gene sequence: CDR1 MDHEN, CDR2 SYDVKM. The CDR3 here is CASSSIPGQRNTEAFF. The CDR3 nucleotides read TGTGCCAGCAGTTCAATTCCGGGACAGAGGAACACTGAAGCTTTCTTT.

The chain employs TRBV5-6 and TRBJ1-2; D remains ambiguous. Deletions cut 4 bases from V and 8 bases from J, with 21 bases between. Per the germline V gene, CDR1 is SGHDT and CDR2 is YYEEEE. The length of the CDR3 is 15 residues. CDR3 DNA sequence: TGTGCCAGCAGCCCGCGATCCCCCCGGAAGGCCGGCTACACCTTC. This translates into CASSPRSPRKAGYTF.

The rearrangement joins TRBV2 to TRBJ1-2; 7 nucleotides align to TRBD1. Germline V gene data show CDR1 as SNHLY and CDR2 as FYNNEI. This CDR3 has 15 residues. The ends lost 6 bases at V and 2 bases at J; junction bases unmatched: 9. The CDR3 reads CASRRPAGGNYGYTF. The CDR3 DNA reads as TGTGCCAGCAGACGCCCGGCAGGGGGGAACTATGGCTACACCTTC.

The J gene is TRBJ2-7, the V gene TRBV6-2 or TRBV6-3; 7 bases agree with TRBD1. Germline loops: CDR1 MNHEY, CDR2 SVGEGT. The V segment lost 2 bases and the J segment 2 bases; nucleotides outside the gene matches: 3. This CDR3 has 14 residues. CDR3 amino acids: CASSYRDSPYEQYF. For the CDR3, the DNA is TGTGCCAGCAGTTACCGGGACAGCCCCTACGAGCAGTACTTC.

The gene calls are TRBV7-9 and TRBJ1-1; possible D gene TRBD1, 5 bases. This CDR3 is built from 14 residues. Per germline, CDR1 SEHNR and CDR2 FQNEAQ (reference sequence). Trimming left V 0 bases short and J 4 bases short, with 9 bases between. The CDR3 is CASSLAPGTTEAFF. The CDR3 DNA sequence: TGTGCCAGCAGCTTAGCGCCGGGGACCACTGAAGCTTTCTTT.